This is a list of T cell receptor beta chains from one sample in a study of monozygotic twins with inflammatory bowel disease. TCRdb reworked the 5' RACE reads into one entry per CDR3 protein, no DNA. The sample's table shows around 450,000 distinct CDR3 sequences. The sequencing input was blood. The receptors were sampled from a human donor with ulcerative colitis or Crohn's disease, or a healthy co-twin of an affected twin (not recorded which). CDR3s include the opening cysteine and the closing phenylalanine or tryptophan.

>TRBV29-1|TRBJ2-7
CSVERQPYEQYF
>TRBV11-2|TRBJ2-1
CASGVGYEQFF
>TRBV25-1|TRBJ2-7
CASSDPGTFEQYF
>TRBV27|TRBJ1-4
CASRQNEKLFF
>TRBV5-6|TRBJ2-7
CASTNPGDEQYF
>TRBV25-1|TRBJ2-7
CASSESGPLLYEQYF
>TRBV7-2|TRBJ2-2
CASSPAGGRTGELFF
>TRBV6-2/TRBV6-3|TRBJ2-7
CASEDRGPDEQYF
>TRBV6-1|TRBJ1-1
CASSTGGAGNTEAFF
>TRBV27|TRBJ2-3
CASSPRVPHIDTQYF
>TRBV14|TRBJ2-7
CASSQGGEFYEQYF
>TRBV7-6|TRBJ2-7
CASSLQGGGLRDEQYF
>TRBV12-3/TRBV12-4|TRBJ1-2
CASSRGEGRFGYTF
>TRBV30|TRBJ1-1
CAWRGVSTEAFF
>TRBV23-1|TRBJ2-3
CASSPNGVDADTQYF
>TRBV4-3|TRBJ1-2
CASSRTGGDTSGYGYTF
>TRBV30|TRBJ1-5
CAWSPGGSIGQPQHF
>TRBV20-1|TRBJ2-1
CSARDVFRAPSGEQFF
>TRBV7-2|TRBJ2-7
CASSPRESAYEQYF
>TRBV2|TRBJ2-2
CASSERAGAANTGELFF
>TRBV5-1|TRBJ2-7
CASSLNAGSYEQYF
>TRBV28|TRBJ2-1
CASSSGQGRNNEQFF
>TRBV7-2|TRBJ1-1
CASSLGGRGNTEAFF
>TRBV10-3|TRBJ2-1
CAISRGDEQFF
>TRBV19|TRBJ1-1
CASTRAAEAFF
>TRBV19|TRBJ2-7
CASKAGTGISYEQYF
>TRBV7-2|TRBJ2-1
CASSPRPRLAGGDEQFF
>TRBV19|TRBJ1-2
CASTLALRGDYGYTF
>TRBV29-1|TRBJ2-2
CSVVGETGGLFF
>TRBV5-1|TRBJ1-4
CASSLTGEEKLFF
>TRBV20-1|TRBJ2-3
CSARYTDTQYF
>TRBV3-1|TRBJ2-1
CASSRLAREQFF
>TRBV9|TRBJ2-7
CASSVSSGTSVYEQYF
>TRBV12-3/TRBV12-4|TRBJ1-2
CASSFGTGTYGYTF
>TRBV12-3/TRBV12-4|TRBJ2-1
CASSLINRAGVEQFF
>TRBV9|TRBJ2-3
CASDRAGGVTDTQYF
>TRBV20-1|TRBJ1-1
CSARDAGTGNTEAFF
>TRBV5-1|TRBJ2-5
CASSLAPSGKETQYF
>TRBV7-9|TRBJ1-5
CASSSEGGNQPQHF
>TRBV12-3/TRBV12-4|TRBJ2-1
CASSLETEQFF
>TRBV12-3/TRBV12-4|TRBJ1-5
CASSPPGTGPNQPQHF
>TRBV7-3|TRBJ1-1
CASSLTERTEAFF
>TRBV2|TRBJ2-7
CASSWTGTGSEQYF